This TCR beta chain was found in a study of cytomegalovirus exposure and HLA in healthy donors. Points from the study as a whole: Exclusion as indistinguishable affected some V segments, including TRBV6-2 and TRBV6-3. It was reported in a later analysis that an Asian-associated ancestry cluster showed fewer N-insertions than the roughly 710-donor mean. Analyzed later, most CMV-associated TCR beta chains appeared HLA-restricted.

The PCR was carried out with 60 Vbeta primers and 13 Jbeta primers. Produced via immunoSEQ multiplex PCR; TCRdb's table is partial and in-frame only. The table shows about 190,000 clones, with around 87% occurring only once. Trimming took off 5 bases at V and 0 bases at J, with 10 bases between the two ends. The CDR3 extends over 14 amino acids. CDR1 and CDR2 (germline): SGHVS, FQNEAQ. A remark on this clone: The antigen is not known.

The sequence was obtained from a young man in good health and CMV-seronegative. The chain joins TRBV7-8 to TRBJ1-1; D is undetermined. Sequenced: PBMCs. The CDR3 sequence: CASSPGRMNTEAFF. As DNA, the CDR3 is TGTGCCAGCAGCCCTGGGAGGATGAACACTGAAGCTTTCTTT.